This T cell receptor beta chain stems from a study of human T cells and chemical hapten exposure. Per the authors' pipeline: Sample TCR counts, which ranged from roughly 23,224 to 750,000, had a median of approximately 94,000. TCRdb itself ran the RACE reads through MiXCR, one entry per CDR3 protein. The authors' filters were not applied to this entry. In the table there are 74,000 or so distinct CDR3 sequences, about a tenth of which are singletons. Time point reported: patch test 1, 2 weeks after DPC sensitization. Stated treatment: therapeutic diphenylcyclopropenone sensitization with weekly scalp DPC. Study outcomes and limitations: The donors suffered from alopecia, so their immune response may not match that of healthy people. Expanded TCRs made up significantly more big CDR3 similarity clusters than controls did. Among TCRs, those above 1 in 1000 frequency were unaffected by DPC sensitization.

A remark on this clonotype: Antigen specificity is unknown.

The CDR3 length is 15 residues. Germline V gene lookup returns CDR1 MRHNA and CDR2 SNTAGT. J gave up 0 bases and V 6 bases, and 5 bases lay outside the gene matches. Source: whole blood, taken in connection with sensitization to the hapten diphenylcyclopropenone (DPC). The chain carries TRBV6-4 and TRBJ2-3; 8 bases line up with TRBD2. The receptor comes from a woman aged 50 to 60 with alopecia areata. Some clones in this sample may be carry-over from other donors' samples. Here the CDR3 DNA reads TGTGCCAGCAGATTAGCGGGATCAAGCACAGATACGCAGTATTTT. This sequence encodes CASRLAGSSTDTQYF.